Sequencing of this T cell receptor beta chain was carried out in a study of T cells in Graves' hyperthyroidism and ophthalmopathy. Only a few counts were recorded for this clonotype. TCR beta CDR3 regions were amplified from RNA transcripts. A set of HTBI primers served as the primers for a first-round RT-PCR of the TCR CDR3. TCRdb reprocessed the multiplex PCR reads with MiXCR, giving one entry per CDR3 protein. Of more than 550,000 distinct CDR3 sequences detected, around 20% appear once; the ten largest clones hold approximately 16%. Drawn at first hyperthyroidism diagnosis, the blood sample preceded any ophthalmopathy symptoms. The sequenced sample consisted of blood. The clonotype was recovered from a woman between 45 and 60 years old with Graves' hyperthyroidism that later progressed to Graves' ophthalmopathy.

The CDR3 protein is CASSLGGQSSGNTIYF. CDR3 DNA sequence: TGCGCCAGCAGCTTGGGAGGCCAGAGCTCTGGAAACACCATATATTTT. V and J are TRBV5-1 and TRBJ1-3; unclear D gene. Germline V gene data show CDR1 as SGHRS and CDR2 as YFSETQ. This CDR3 has 16 residues. With 0 bases removed from V and 0 bases from J, the gap between germline ends came to 10 bases.